This T cell receptor (beta chain) comes out of a study of regulatory T cells in long-lasting Graves disease. The study's findings and limits: Segments TRBV28, TRBJ1-2 and TRBJ2-5 showed preferential usage in persistent disease. The number of shared public clonotypes was higher in persistent patients (approximately 2,500) than new patients (over 900).

Time point defined: newly diagnosed GD, antithyroid drugs for less than 3 months. PBMC-derived RNA was used for the TCR library. It was by American Thyroid Association guidelines that Graves' disease was diagnosed. Notes on this clonotype: The antigen is unknown.

Sequencing libraries for TCR beta were prepared with iRepertoire HTBI primers and Arm-PCR of CDR3 regions. One entry per CDR3 protein results from TCRdb running MiXCR on the multiplex PCR reads. Of about 330,000 distinct CDR3 sequences listed, 15% to 20% are singletons. Germline V CDR1 and CDR2: WNHNN, SYGVQD (reference sequence). V lost 0 bases and J lost 5, with 13 bases in between. The CDR3 has 16 residues. The sample also formed part of further work on T cells in Graves' hyperthyroidism and ophthalmopathy. From that study: A first-round RT-PCR of the TCR CDR3 used the HTBI primer set.

This TCR came from a woman aged 18-29 years with Graves disease. The genes are TRBV10-1 and TRBJ2-2, with a tentative D call TRBD2 (5 bases). The material was peripheral blood mononuclear cells (PBMCs), obtained at new diagnosis, from a patient treated with antithyroid drugs. CDR3 coding DNA: TGCGCCAGCAGTGAGTCGTTGGCAGGAGGAACCGGGGAGCTGTTTTTT. Its protein is CASSESLAGGTGELFF.